This entry lists 17 T cell receptor beta chains sequenced from one sample in a study of blood T cell repertoires in COVID-19. The table came from immunoSEQ multiplex PCR; TCRdb's copy has only in-frame clones and leaves some out. This table holds over 600,000 clones, 85% to 90% found once. Sequenced input: peripheral blood. The receptors were gathered from a woman between 18 and 30 years old with acute or convalescent COVID-19.

The rearrangement joins TRBV29-1 to TRBJ1-2, with D perhaps TRBD1 (6 bases). This CDR3 is 14 amino acids long. V lost 0 bases to trimming and J lost 6 bases, with 14 bases between them. Germline loops: CDR1 SQVTM, CDR2 ANQGSEA. In DNA, the CDR3 is TGCAGCGTTGAAGAGGGTGCAGGACAGAATGGCTACACCTTC. Translating gives CSVEEGAGQNGYTF.

This chain uses TRBV25-1 with TRBJ1-2; D is undetermined. The germline CDR1 and CDR2 sequences are MGHDK and SYGVNS. This CDR3 is built from 13 residues. The V end was cut by 5 bases, the J end by 7 bases, with 14 bases between. In nucleotides, the CDR3 is TGTGCCAGCAGTTTCAGGTTCGGTTTTGGCTACACCTTC. It translates to CASSFRFGFGYTF.

This chain joins TRBV3-1 (or the pseudogene TRBV3-2) and TRBJ1-2; D is undetermined. Germline assignment: CDR1 LGHDT and CDR2 YNNKEL (reference sequence). Trimming took off 4 bases at V and 2 bases at J, with 11 bases between the two ends. This CDR3 region has 14 residues. CDR3 amino acids: CASSPLLVNYGYTF. The CDR3 DNA reads TGTGCCAGCAGCCCCCTTTTAGTCAACTATGGCTACACCTTC.

Concerning this clone: The junction shows a germline mismatch at one end, possibly a read error. V and J are TRBV3-1 (or the pseudogene TRBV3-2) and TRBJ2-5, with D perhaps matching TRBD2 (8 bases). The germline V gene has CDR1 LGHDT and CDR2 YNNKEL (reference sequence). The CDR3 runs 16 residues. As DNA, the CDR3 is TGTGCCAGCAGCCAAGAGATAAAGCGGGGGACAGAGGCCCAGTACTTC. It is translated as CASSQEIKRGTEAQYF.

With respect to this clone: The identical CDR3 is also encoded by other nucleotide sequences in the sample. V is TRBV3-1 (or the pseudogene TRBV3-2) and J is TRBJ2-5; TRBD2 matches at 8 bases. V shed 1 base, J shed 5 bases, and the junction held 6 bases outside the gene matches. Germline assignment: CDR1 LGHDT and CDR2 YNNKEL (reference sequence). The CDR3 loop spans 15 amino acids. The CDR3 DNA follows: TGTGCCAGCAGCCAAGGGCTAGCGGGCGGGGAGACCCAGTACTTC. Its translation is CASSQGLAGGETQYF.

The V gene is TRBV28, the J gene TRBJ2-7; D perhaps matches TRBD1 (6 bases). V was trimmed by 6 bases and J by 4 bases, leaving 19 bases between them. This CDR3 region has 15 residues. Germline assignment: CDR1 MDHEN and CDR2 SYDVKM. The CDR3 DNA reads TGTGCCAGCAGCTCCCAGGGGCAGACTGATTACGAGCAGTACTTC. As protein: CASSSQGQTDYEQYF.

The CDR3 reads CASSSQGAYTEAFF. CDR3 DNA sequence: TGTGCCAGCAGCTCCCAGGGGGCGTACACTGAAGCTTTCTTT. The gene calls are TRBV7-8 and TRBJ1-1, with 8 bases fitting TRBD1. The ends lost 4 bases at V and 3 bases at J; junction bases unmatched: 4. The CDR3 is 14 amino acids. Germline V gene lookup returns CDR1 SGHVS and CDR2 FQNEAQ.

This chain joins TRBV4-3 and TRBJ1-1, with TRBD1 matching 8 bases. This CDR3 region has 17 residues. V lost 2 bases, J lost 5 bases, and 13 bases stayed unmatched. Germline assignment: CDR1 LGHNA and CDR2 YSLEER. The CDR3 loop reads CASSQSLDRETGTEAFF. CDR3 sequence (DNA): TGCGCCAGCAGCCAATCTTTGGACAGGGAGACGGGGACTGAAGCTTTCTTT.

The table lists this clone with a count of one. V usage is TRBV5-8 and J usage is TRBJ2-5; 15 nucleotides match TRBD2. Trimming removed 2 bases from V and 5 bases from J; junction bases left unmatched: 4. The germline V gene has CDR1 SGHTS and CDR2 YDEGEE. CDR3 length: 16 amino acids. This CDR3 is CASSFGLAGGRETQYF. CDR3 nucleotides: TGTGCCAGCAGCTTTGGACTAGCGGGGGGGAGGGAGACCCAGTACTTC.

The chain combines TRBV21-1 with TRBJ1-1. TRBV21-1 is recorded as a pseudogene. This CDR3 is 15 amino acids long. CDR3 sequence: CASHKGRFFHTEAFF. CDR3 DNA: TGTGCCAGCCACAAGGGGAGGTTCTTCCACACTGAAGCTTTCTTT.

The CDR3 protein is CASSDRLMAGGFTDTQYF. DNA of the CDR3: TGTGCCAGCAGTGATCGCCTTATGGCGGGGGGGTTCACAGATACGCAGTATTTT. The genes are TRBV2 and TRBJ2-3; 9 bases map to TRBD2. J was trimmed by 2 bases and V by 3 bases; bases with no gene match: 12. Germline CDR1 SNHLY, CDR2 FYNNEI. The CDR3 is 18 amino acids.

V and J are TRBV7-9 and TRBJ2-1; tentative D call: TRBD1 (6 bases). This CDR3 has 13 amino acids. V shed 5 bases and J shed 8 bases, with 13 bases lying between them. The germline V gene encodes CDR1 SEHNR and CDR2 FQNEAQ (reference sequence). The CDR3 DNA follows: TGTGCCAGCAGCCCCCGGGACAAGGATGAGCAGTTCTTC. Its translation: CASSPRDKDEQFF.

The chain is built from TRBV24-1 and TRBJ1-5; D is unclear. Trimming pared 4 bases from V and 4 bases from J, leaving 13 bases between. Per the germline V gene, CDR1 is KGHDR and CDR2 is SFDVKD. The CDR3 covers 15 residues. The CDR3 sequence is CATSEATKTNQPQHF. The CDR3 DNA is TGTGCCACCAGTGAAGCTACTAAGACGAATCAGCCCCAGCATTTT.

This chain links TRBV6-2 or TRBV6-3 with TRBJ1-5; D gene unclear. The CDR3 has 15 residues. CDR1 is MNHEY, CDR2 SVGEGT, per germline. Trimming took off 6 bases at V and 3 bases at J, with 15 bases between the two ends. CDR3 coding DNA: TGTGCCAGCAGCTATATAGAGGTGGCCAATCAGCCCCAGCATTTT. It codes for CASSYIEVANQPQHF.

This sequence joins TRBV18 and TRBJ2-2; 12 bases line up with TRBD2. With V trimmed by 7 bases and J by 4 bases, 4 bases remained unmatched. Per the germline V gene, CDR1 is KGHSH and CDR2 is LQKENI. The CDR3 length is 15 residues. The DNA of the CDR3 is TGTGCCAGCTGTCCGGGACTAGCGGGCACCGGGGAGCTGTTTTTT. Translating gives CASCPGLAGTGELFF.

The CDR3 DNA follows: TGTGCCAGCAGCCCCGGGCGTGGTCCGGGACTACTCAATCCTTTGTACTTC. The encoded protein is CASSPGRGPGLLNPLYF. The rearrangement joins TRBV11-2 to TRBJ2-5; 7 nucleotides match TRBD2. V lost 5 bases to trimming and J lost 13 bases; unmatched junction nucleotides: 25. The germline V gene encodes CDR1 SGHAT and CDR2 FQNNGV. CDR3 size: 17 residues.

The J gene is TRBJ1-6, the V gene TRBV30, with D unclear. V was pared by 0 bases and J by 9 bases, with 15 bases between. The CDR3 covers 15 residues. The germline gives CDR1 GTSNPN, CDR2 SVGIG (reference sequence). CDR3 region: CAWSVLGEGTSPLHF. DNA of the CDR3: TGTGCCTGGAGTGTACTTGGTGAGGGAACTTCACCCCTCCACTTT.